A selection of T cell receptor beta chains follows, all from one sample in a study of blood T cell repertoires in COVID-19. Measured with immunoSEQ multiplex PCR; TCRdb has only the in-frame clones, and not every one. Among some 310,000 clones listed, around 90% were seen once. Sequenced input: peripheral blood. The receptors were gathered from a woman aged 35 to 49 with COVID-19, enrolled during active disease. Both conserved end residues are part of each CDR3. D genes are given only for firm matches. Where a row states a size, it is once, few, many or the class of an expanded clone; other rows omit it.

cdr3_aa: CASTGVWNQPQHF
cdr3_nt: TGTGCCAGCACGGGGGTTTGGAATCAGCCCCAGCATTTT
clone_size: NA
j_call: TRBJ1-5
d_call: NA
v_call: TRBV6-5

cdr3_aa: CASSLEGGASEKLFF
cdr3_nt: TGTGCCAGCAGCTTAGAGGGAGGGGCGAGTGAAAAACTGTTTTTT
clone_size: NA
j_call: TRBJ1-4
d_call: NA
v_call: TRBV7-2

cdr3_aa: CASSVAVSETQYF
cdr3_nt: TGTGCCAGTAGTGTAGCAGTTTCAGAGACCCAGTACTTC
clone_size: NA
j_call: TRBJ2-5
d_call: NA
v_call: TRBV19

cdr3_aa: CASSNYRANYGYTF
cdr3_nt: TGTGCCAGCAGCAACTACAGGGCTAACTATGGCTACACCTTC
clone_size: NA
j_call: TRBJ1-2
d_call: NA
v_call: TRBV21-1

cdr3_aa: CASNTVRTGDEKLFF
cdr3_nt: TGTGCCAGTAATACTGTCCGGACAGGAGATGAAAAACTGTTTTTT
clone_size: NA
j_call: TRBJ1-4
d_call: TRBD1
v_call: TRBV19

cdr3_aa: CASSYGGGLPDTEAFF
cdr3_nt: TGTGCCAGCAGCTACGGCGGGGGGTTACCGGACACTGAAGCTTTCTTT
clone_size: once
j_call: TRBJ1-1
d_call: NA
v_call: TRBV7-9

cdr3_aa: CASCLGTSADTQYF
cdr3_nt: TGTGCCAGCTGTCTAGGGACTAGCGCAGATACGCAGTATTTT
clone_size: NA
j_call: TRBJ2-3
d_call: TRBD2
v_call: TRBV2

cdr3_aa: CASTSRDRVYNEQFF
cdr3_nt: TGTGCCAGCACCTCCCGGGACAGGGTATACAATGAGCAGTTCTTC
clone_size: NA
j_call: TRBJ2-1
d_call: TRBD1
v_call: TRBV28

cdr3_aa: CASSLSSGRTEAFF
cdr3_nt: TGTGCCAGCAGTTTATCGTCAGGGAGGACTGAAGCTTTCTTT
clone_size: NA
j_call: TRBJ1-1
d_call: NA
v_call: TRBV28

cdr3_aa: CASSLIDGQYRSNQPQHF
cdr3_nt: TGTGCCAGCAGTTTAATCGATGGGCAGTATCGGAGCAATCAGCCCCAGCATTTT
clone_size: NA
j_call: TRBJ1-5
d_call: NA
v_call: TRBV28

cdr3_aa: CASSLGTGGAYEQYF
cdr3_nt: TGTGCCAGCAGCTTAGGAACAGGGGGCGCGTACGAGCAGTACTTC
clone_size: once
j_call: TRBJ2-7
d_call: TRBD1
v_call: TRBV11-3

cdr3_aa: CASSPSGRGSPNQPQHF
cdr3_nt: TGTGCCAGCTCACCATCAGGGCGGGGCAGTCCAAATCAGCCCCAGCATTTT
clone_size: NA
j_call: TRBJ1-5
d_call: NA
v_call: TRBV18

cdr3_aa: CASSQDGGVEAFF
cdr3_nt: TGCGCCAGCAGCCAAGATGGGGGGGTAGAGGCTTTCTTT
clone_size: once
j_call: TRBJ1-1
d_call: NA
v_call: TRBV4-3

cdr3_aa: CASSQEAGAPYEQYF
cdr3_nt: TGCGCCAGCAGCCAAGAAGCGGGGGCTCCCTACGAGCAGTACTTC
clone_size: NA
j_call: TRBJ2-7
d_call: TRBD2
v_call: TRBV4-3

cdr3_aa: CASGGGQGFTGELFF
cdr3_nt: TGTGCCAGCGGGGGGGGTCAGGGTTTCACCGGGGAGCTGTTTTTT
clone_size: NA
j_call: TRBJ2-2
d_call: TRBD2
v_call: TRBV25-1

cdr3_aa: CASNNAGIGYTF
cdr3_nt: TGTGCCAGCAATAACGCAGGGATAGGCTACACCTTC
clone_size: NA
j_call: TRBJ1-2
d_call: NA
v_call: TRBV6-6

cdr3_aa: CASSEWSFGTDTQYF
cdr3_nt: TGTGCCAGCAGCGAGTGGAGTTTTGGCACAGATACGCAGTATTTT
clone_size: NA
j_call: TRBJ2-3
d_call: NA
v_call: TRBV28

cdr3_aa: CASSPSFPGANVLTF
cdr3_nt: TGTGCCAGCAGTCCCAGTTTCCCTGGGGCCAACGTCCTGACTTTC
clone_size: NA
j_call: TRBJ2-6
d_call: NA
v_call: TRBV28

cdr3_aa: CAWSVGAVYQPQHF
cdr3_nt: TGTGCCTGGAGTGTTGGGGCGGTGTATCAGCCCCAGCATTTT
clone_size: once
j_call: TRBJ1-5
d_call: NA
v_call: TRBV30

cdr3_aa: CASSLDRTGELFF
cdr3_nt: TGCGCCAGCAGCTTGGACAGAACCGGGGAGCTGTTTTTT
clone_size: NA
j_call: TRBJ2-2
d_call: NA
v_call: TRBV5-1

cdr3_aa: CATSGTAGPDTQYF
cdr3_nt: TGTGCCACCAGTGGTACGGCGGGACCAGATACGCAGTATTTT
clone_size: NA
j_call: TRBJ2-3
d_call: NA
v_call: TRBV24-1

cdr3_aa: CASSSANRDRVIPSYNEQFF
cdr3_nt: TGTGCCAGCAGCTCAGCAAACCGGGACAGGGTTATACCATCCTACAATGAGCAGTTCTTC
clone_size: NA
j_call: TRBJ2-1
d_call: TRBD1
v_call: TRBV7-2

cdr3_aa: CATSEDRIVGGNEQFF
cdr3_nt: TGTGCCACCAGTGAAGACAGAATTGTGGGAGGAAATGAGCAGTTCTTC
clone_size: NA
j_call: TRBJ2-1
d_call: NA
v_call: TRBV24-1

cdr3_aa: CASSPNRGRNSPLHF
cdr3_nt: TGTGCCAGCTCACCAAACAGGGGGCGTAATTCACCCCTCCACTTT
clone_size: NA
j_call: TRBJ1-6
d_call: TRBD1
v_call: TRBV18

cdr3_aa: CASSARTLAFYF
cdr3_nt: TGTGCCAGCAGCGCCAGGACACTAGCTTTTTACTTC
clone_size: NA
j_call: TRBJ2-7
d_call: NA
v_call: TRBV12-1

cdr3_aa: CASSLRTSGGAEETQYF
cdr3_nt: TGCGCCAGCAGCCTGCGGACTAGCGGGGGGGCCGAGGAGACCCAGTACTTC
clone_size: NA
j_call: TRBJ2-5
d_call: TRBD2
v_call: TRBV5-1

cdr3_aa: CATSRGMRDAHTEAFF
cdr3_nt: TGTGCCACCAGCAGAGGAATGAGGGATGCCCACACTGAAGCTTTCTTT
clone_size: NA
j_call: TRBJ1-1
d_call: NA
v_call: TRBV15

cdr3_aa: CASTVSNYGYTF
cdr3_nt: TGTGCCAGCACGGTGAGCAACTATGGCTACACCTTC
clone_size: NA
j_call: TRBJ1-2
d_call: NA
v_call: TRBV2

cdr3_aa: CASNRNTGELFF
cdr3_nt: TGTGCCAGTAATCGGAACACCGGGGAGCTGTTTTTT
clone_size: NA
j_call: TRBJ2-2
d_call: NA
v_call: TRBV19

cdr3_aa: CASSLIRGILEGYTF
cdr3_nt: TGTGCCAGCAGCTTGATAAGGGGAATTTTGGAGGGCTACACCTTC
clone_size: NA
j_call: TRBJ1-2
d_call: NA
v_call: TRBV5-4

cdr3_aa: CASGRGSGINEKLFF
cdr3_nt: TGTGCCAGCGGACGGGGGTCTGGCATTAATGAAAAACTGTTTTTT
clone_size: NA
j_call: TRBJ1-4
d_call: NA
v_call: TRBV27

cdr3_aa: CASSLGLLAGDPSKNIQYF
cdr3_nt: TGCGCCAGCAGCTTGGGACTCTTGGCGGGGGATCCCTCCAAAAACATTCAGTACTTC
clone_size: NA
j_call: TRBJ2-4
d_call: TRBD2
v_call: TRBV5-1